The clone carrying this T cell receptor (beta chain) was recorded only once. Libraries were prepared by immunoSEQ multiplex PCR; TCRdb keeps only in-frame clonotypes and omits some of them. The data hold around 74,000 clones, with about nine tenths observed a single time. The sample belongs to a study of T cell changes during pregnancy in multiple sclerosis. CDR1 is SGDLS, CDR2 YYNGEE, per germline. This CDR3 region has 15 residues. Trimming removed 4 bases at V and 3 bases at J, with 14 bases between. The sample here was peripheral blood, taken before pregnancy. The clonotype was recovered from a female donor with multiple sclerosis, enrolled in a pregnancy study. This chain uses TRBV9 with TRBJ2-1; weak D call: TRBD2 (6 bases). The CDR3 spells CASSLSAGSYNEQFF. The DNA of the CDR3 is TGTGCCAGCAGCCTTTCGGCCGGGAGCTACAATGAGCAGTTCTTC.